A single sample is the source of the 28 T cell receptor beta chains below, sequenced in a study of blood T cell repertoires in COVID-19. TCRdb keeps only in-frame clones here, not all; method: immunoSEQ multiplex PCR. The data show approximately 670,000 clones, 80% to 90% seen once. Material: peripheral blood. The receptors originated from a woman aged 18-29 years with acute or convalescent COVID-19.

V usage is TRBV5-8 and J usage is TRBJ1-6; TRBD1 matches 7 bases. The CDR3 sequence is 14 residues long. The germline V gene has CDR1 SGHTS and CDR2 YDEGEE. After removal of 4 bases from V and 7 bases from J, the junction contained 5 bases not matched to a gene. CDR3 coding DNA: TGTGCCAGCAGCCGGGGACAGTTAAATTCACCCCTCCACTTT. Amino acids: CASSRGQLNSPLHF.

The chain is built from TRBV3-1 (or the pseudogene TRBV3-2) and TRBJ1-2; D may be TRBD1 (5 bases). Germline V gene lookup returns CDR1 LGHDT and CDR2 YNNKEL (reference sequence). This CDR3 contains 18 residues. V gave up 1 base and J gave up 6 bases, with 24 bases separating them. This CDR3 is CASSQVLSIGSRVDGYTF. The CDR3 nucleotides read TGTGCCAGCAGCCAAGTACTATCTATCGGGTCCAGGGTAGATGGCTACACCTTC.

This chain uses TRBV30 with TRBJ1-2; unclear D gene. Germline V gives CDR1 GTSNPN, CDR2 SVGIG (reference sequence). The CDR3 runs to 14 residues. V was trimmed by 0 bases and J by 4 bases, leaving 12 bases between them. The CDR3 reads CAWSVTGWGYGYTF. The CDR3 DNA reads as TGTGCCTGGAGTGTTACGGGGTGGGGCTATGGCTACACCTTC.

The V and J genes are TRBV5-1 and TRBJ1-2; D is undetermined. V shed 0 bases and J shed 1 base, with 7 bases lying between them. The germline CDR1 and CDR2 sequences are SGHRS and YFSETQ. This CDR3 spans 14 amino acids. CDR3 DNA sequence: TGCGCCAGCAGCTTGGAGAACAGTAACTATGGCTACACCTTC. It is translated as CASSLENSNYGYTF.

The CDR3 loop is CASSQRGQGRINSPLHF. In DNA form, the CDR3 reads TGTGCCAGCAGCCAAAGGGGACAGGGCAGGATTAATTCACCCCTCCACTTT. The V and J genes are TRBV5-5 and TRBJ1-6; 9 bases are shared with TRBD1. The germline V gene encodes CDR1 SGHKS and CDR2 YYEKEE (reference sequence). The CDR3 is 17 amino acids. J lost 6 bases, V lost 4 bases, and 11 bases had no gene match. Combining the CDR3 with reference TRBV5-5 and TRBJ1-6 gives the whole variable domain DAGVTQSPTHLIKTRGQQVTLRCSPISGHKSVSWYQQVLGQGPQFIFQYYEKEERGRGNFPDRFSARQFPNYSSELNVNALLLGDSALYLCASSQRGQGRINSPLHFGNGTRLTVT.

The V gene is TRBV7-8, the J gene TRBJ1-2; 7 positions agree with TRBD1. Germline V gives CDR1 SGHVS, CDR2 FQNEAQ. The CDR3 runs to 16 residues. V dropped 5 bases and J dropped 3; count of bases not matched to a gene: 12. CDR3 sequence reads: CASSPHRDSPYYGYTF. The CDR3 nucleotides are TGTGCCAGCAGCCCGCACCGGGACAGCCCCTACTATGGCTACACCTTC.

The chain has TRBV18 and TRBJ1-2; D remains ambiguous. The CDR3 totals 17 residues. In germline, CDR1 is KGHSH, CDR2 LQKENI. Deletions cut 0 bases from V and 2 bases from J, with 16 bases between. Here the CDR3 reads CASSPPLAISLNYGYTF. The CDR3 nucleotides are TGTGCCAGCTCACCACCTCTGGCCATCTCTTTAAACTATGGCTACACCTTC. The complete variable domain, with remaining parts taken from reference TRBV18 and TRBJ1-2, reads NAGVMQNPRHLVRRRGQEARLRCSPMKGHSHVYWYRQLPEEGLKFMVYLQKENIIDESGMPKERFSAEFPKEGPSILRIQQVVRGDSAAYFCASSPPLAISLNYGYTFGSGTRLTVV.

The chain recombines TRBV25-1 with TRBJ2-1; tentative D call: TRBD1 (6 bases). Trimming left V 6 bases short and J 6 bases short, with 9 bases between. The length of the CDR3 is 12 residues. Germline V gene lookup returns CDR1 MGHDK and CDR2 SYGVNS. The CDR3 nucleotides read TGTGCCAGCAGACAGGGAGCCAATGAGCAGTTCTTC. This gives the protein CASRQGANEQFF.

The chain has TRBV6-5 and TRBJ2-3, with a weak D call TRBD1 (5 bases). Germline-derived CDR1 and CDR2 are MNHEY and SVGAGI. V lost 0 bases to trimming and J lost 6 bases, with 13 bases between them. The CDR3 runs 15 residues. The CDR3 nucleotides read TGTGCCAGCAGTTACTCATTCTTTAAGGGGGATACGCAGTATTTT. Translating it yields CASSYSFFKGDTQYF.

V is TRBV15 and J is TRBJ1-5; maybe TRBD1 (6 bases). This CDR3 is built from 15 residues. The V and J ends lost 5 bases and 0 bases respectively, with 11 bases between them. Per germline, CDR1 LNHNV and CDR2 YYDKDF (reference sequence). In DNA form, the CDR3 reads TGTGCCACCAGCCTCGACAGGTATAGCAATCAGCCCCAGCATTTT. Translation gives CATSLDRYSNQPQHF.

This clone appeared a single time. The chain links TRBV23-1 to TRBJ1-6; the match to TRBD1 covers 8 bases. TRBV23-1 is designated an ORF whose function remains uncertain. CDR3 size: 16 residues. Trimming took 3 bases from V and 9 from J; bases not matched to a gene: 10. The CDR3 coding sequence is TGCGCCAGCAGTCATTCTCTCGGACAGGGCAGTTCACCCCTCCACTTT. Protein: CASSHSLGQGSSPLHF.

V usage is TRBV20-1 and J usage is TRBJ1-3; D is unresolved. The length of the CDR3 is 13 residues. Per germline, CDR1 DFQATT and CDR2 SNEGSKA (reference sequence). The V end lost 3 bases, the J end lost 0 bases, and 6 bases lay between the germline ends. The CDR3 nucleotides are TGCAGTGCTAGTCTTCCCTCTGGAAACACCATATATTTT. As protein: CSASLPSGNTIYF.

The CDR3: CASSRTGAGELFF. The CDR3 nucleotides read TGTGCCAGCAGCCGGACAGGGGCCGGGGAGCTGTTTTTT. The chain uses TRBV6-5 and TRBJ2-2; 9 nucleotides line up with TRBD1. Germline assignment: CDR1 MNHEY and CDR2 SVGAGI. The CDR3 runs 13 residues. V lost 6 bases, J lost 6 bases, and 2 bases stayed unmatched.

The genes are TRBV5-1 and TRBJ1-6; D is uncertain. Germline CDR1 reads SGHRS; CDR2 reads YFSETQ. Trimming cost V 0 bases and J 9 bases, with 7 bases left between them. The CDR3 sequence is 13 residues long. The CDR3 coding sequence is TGCGCCAGCAGCTTGGAACAGTCTTCACCCCTCCACTTT. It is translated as CASSLEQSSPLHF. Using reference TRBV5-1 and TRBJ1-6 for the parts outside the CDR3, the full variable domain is KAGVTQTPRYLIKTRGQQVTLSCSPISGHRSVSWYQQTPGQGLQFLFEYFSETQRNKGNFPGRFSGRQFSNSRSEMNVSTLELGDSALYLCASSLEQSSPLHFGNGTRLTVT.

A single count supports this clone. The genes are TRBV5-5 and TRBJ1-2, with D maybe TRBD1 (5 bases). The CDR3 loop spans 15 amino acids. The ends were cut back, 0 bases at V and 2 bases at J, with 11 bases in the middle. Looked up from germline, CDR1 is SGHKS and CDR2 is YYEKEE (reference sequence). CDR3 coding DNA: TGTGCCAGCAGCTTGGGTCAGGGCCCAAACTATGGCTACACCTTC. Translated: CASSLGQGPNYGYTF.

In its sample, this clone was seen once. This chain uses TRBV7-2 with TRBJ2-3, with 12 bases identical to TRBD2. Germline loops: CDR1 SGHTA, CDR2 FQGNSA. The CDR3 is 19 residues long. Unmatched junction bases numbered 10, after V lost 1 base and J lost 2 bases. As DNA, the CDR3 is TGTGCCAGCAGCTTAGAGCCTAGCGGGGGGGATACCCTCACAGATACGCAGTATTTT. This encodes CASSLEPSGGDTLTDTQYF.

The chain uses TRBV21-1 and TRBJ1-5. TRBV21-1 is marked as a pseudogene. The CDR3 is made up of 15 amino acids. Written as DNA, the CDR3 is TGTGCCAGCAGCTCCGAGGGGGGGAAAAGACAGCCCCAGCATTTT. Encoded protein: CASSSEGGKRQPQHF.

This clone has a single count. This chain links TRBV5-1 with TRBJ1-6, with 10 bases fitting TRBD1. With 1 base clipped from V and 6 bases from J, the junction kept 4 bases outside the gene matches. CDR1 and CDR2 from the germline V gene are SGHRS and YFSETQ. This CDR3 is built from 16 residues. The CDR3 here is CASSLTGTGVNSPLHF. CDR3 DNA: TGCGCCAGCAGCTTGACTGGGACAGGGGTTAATTCACCCCTCCACTTT.

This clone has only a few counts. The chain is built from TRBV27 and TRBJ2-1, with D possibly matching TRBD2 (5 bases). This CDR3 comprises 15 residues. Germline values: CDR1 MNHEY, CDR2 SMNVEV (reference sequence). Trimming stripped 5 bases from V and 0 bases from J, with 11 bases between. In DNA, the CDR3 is TGTGCCAGCAGTCCAAACCGGGACTCCTACAATGAGCAGTTCTTC. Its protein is CASSPNRDSYNEQFF.

In DNA form, the CDR3 reads TGCGCCAGCAGCCGGGGACTAGCTTCTAGCTCCTACAATGAGCAGTTCTTC. Amino acids: CASSRGLASSSYNEQFF. The V call is TRBV4-1, the J call TRBJ2-1, with TRBD2 matching over 9 bases. CDR3 length: 17 residues. Trimming cost V 4 bases and J 0 bases; bases outside gene matches: 7. Germline V gene sequence: CDR1 MGHRA, CDR2 YSYEKL.

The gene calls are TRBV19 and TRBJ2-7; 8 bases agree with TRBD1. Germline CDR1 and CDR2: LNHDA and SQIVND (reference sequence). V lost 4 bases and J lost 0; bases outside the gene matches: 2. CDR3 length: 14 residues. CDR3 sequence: CASSNTGGSYEQYF. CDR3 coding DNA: TGTGCCAGTAGTAACACAGGGGGCTCCTACGAGCAGTACTTC.

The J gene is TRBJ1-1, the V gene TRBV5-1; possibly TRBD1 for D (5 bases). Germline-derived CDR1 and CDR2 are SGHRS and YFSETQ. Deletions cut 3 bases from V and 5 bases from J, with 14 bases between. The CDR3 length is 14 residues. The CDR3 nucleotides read TGCGCCAGCAGCTCGACGGGGGATCGGACTGAAGCTTTCTTT. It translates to CASSSTGDRTEAFF.

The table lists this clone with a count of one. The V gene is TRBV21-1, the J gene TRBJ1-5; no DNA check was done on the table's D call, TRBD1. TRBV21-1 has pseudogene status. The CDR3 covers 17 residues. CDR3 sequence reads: CASYRDRGTSGYQPQHF. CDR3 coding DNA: TGTGCCAGCTACCGGGACAGGGGCACCTCGGGATATCAGCCCCAGCATTTT.

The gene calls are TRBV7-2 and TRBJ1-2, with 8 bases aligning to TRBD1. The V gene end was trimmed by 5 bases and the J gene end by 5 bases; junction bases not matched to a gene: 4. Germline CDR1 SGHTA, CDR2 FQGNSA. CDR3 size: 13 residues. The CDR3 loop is CASSHTGGYGYTF. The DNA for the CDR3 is TGTGCCAGCAGCCATACAGGGGGGTATGGCTACACCTTC.

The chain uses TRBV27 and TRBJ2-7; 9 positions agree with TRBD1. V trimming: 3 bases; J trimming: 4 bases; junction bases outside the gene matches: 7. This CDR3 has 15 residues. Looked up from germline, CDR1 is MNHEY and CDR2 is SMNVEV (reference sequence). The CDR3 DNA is TGTGCCAGCAGTTTCACTGGGACAGGGCCTTACGAGCAGTACTTC. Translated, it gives CASSFTGTGPYEQYF.

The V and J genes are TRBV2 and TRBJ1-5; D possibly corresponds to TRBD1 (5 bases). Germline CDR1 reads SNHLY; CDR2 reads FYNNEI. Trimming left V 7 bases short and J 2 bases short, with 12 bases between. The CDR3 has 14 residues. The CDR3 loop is CASTSDRGNQPQHF. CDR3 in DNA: TGTGCCAGCACCTCTGACAGAGGCAATCAGCCCCAGCATTTT.

CDR3 DNA sequence: TGTGCCAGCAGTTTGGGGCAGCTTTCTCCCCTCCACTTT. This translates into CASSLGQLSPLHF. This chain uses TRBV12-3 or TRBV12-4 with TRBJ1-6; TRBD1 might be the D (5 bases). The CDR3 length is 13 residues. V was cut by 3 bases and J by 13 bases, with 13 bases left in between.

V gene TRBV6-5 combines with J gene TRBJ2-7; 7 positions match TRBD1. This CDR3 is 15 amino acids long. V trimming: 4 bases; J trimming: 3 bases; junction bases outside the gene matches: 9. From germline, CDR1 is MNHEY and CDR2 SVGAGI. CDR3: CASSFSDRVHYEQYF. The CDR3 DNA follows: TGTGCCAGCAGTTTCTCTGACAGGGTACACTACGAGCAGTACTTC.